What follows describes a single TCR beta chain. This sample is drawn from a study of control samples from healthy donors and cancer patients. The method was immunoSEQ multiplex PCR; TCRdb's version includes in-frame clones alone and lacks a portion of them. The sample gives 35,000 to 50,000 clones, more than 70% of which show up once; 10% is in the top ten. This clonotype originated in an older woman with lung cancer. The sequencing input was PBMCs.

The CDR3: CASSRIQSGEQYF. In nucleotides, the CDR3 is TGTGCCAGCAGCCGTATACAGTCGGGGGAGCAGTACTTC. The V call is TRBV5-6, the J call TRBJ2-7; tentatively, D is TRBD2 (5 bases). The germline V and J ends were trimmed by 4 bases and 7 bases, with 15 bases remaining between them. Germline V gene lookup returns CDR1 SGHDT and CDR2 YYEEEE. The CDR3 totals 13 residues.